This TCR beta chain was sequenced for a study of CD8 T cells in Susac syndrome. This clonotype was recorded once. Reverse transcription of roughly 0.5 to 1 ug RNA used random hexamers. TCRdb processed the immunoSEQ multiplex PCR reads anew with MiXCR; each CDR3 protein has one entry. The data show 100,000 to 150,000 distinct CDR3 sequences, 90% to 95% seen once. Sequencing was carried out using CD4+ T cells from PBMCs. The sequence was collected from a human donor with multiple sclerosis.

The CDR3 here is CSAQWTGGTGELFF. The CDR3 nucleotides read TGCAGTGCTCAATGGACTGGAGGCACCGGGGAGCTGTTTTTT. The V call is TRBV20-1, the J call TRBJ2-2; D possibly corresponds to TRBD2 (5 bases). Germline lookup yields CDR1 DFQATT and CDR2 SNEGSKA (reference sequence). CDR3 length: 14 residues. The V end lost 5 bases, the J end lost 4 bases, and 14 bases lay between the germline ends.